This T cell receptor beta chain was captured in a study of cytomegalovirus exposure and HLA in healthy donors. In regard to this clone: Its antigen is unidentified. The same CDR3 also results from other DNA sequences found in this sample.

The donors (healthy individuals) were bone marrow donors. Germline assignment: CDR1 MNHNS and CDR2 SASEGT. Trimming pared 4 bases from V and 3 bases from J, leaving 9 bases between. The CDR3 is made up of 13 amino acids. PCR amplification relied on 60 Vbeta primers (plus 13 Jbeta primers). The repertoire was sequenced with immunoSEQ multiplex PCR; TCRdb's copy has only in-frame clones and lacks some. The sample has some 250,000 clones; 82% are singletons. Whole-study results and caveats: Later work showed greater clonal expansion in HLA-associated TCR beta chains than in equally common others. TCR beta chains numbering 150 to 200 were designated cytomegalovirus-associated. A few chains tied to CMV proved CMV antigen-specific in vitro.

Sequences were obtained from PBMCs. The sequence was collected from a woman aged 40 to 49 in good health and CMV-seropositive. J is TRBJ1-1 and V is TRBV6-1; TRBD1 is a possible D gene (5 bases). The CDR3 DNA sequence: TGTGCCAGCAGTGGACAGTTTGACACTGAAGCTTTCTTT. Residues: CASSGQFDTEAFF.